Presented here are 20 T cell receptor beta chains from one specimen sequenced in a study of blood T cell repertoires in COVID-19. Here immunoSEQ multiplex PCR was the method, and the copy in TCRdb shows in-frame clones only, minus some. The profile shows 150,000 to 200,000 clones, around 88% of them singletons. The material sequenced was peripheral blood. The receptors were gathered from a human donor in a cohort sampled during active COVID-19.

In the case of this clone: Additional DNA sequences in this sample encode the identical CDR3. The genes are TRBV7-2 and TRBJ2-7, with D possibly TRBD2 on 6 matching bases. The CDR3 is made up of 14 amino acids. The germline V gene encodes CDR1 SGHTA and CDR2 FQGNSA. V was shortened by 3 bases and J by 1 base, with 10 bases between the two germline ends. CDR3 nucleotide sequence: TGTGCCAGCAGCTTTGGGGGGTCGTCCTACGAGCAGTACTTC. Translated: CASSFGGSSYEQYF. The whole variable domain, filled in from reference TRBV7-2 and TRBJ2-7, reads GAGVSQSPSNKVTEKGKDVELRCDPISGHTALYWYRQSLGQGLEFLIYFQGNSAPDKSGLPSDRFSAERTGGSVSTLTIQRTQQEDSAVYLCASSFGGSSYEQYFGPGTRLTVT.

A few counts support this clone. This sequence joins TRBV19 and TRBJ1-2, with TRBD1 matching over 7 bases. CDR1 is LNHDA, CDR2 SQIVND, per germline (reference sequence). The CDR3 is made up of 13 amino acids. V was pared by 6 bases and J by 6 bases, with 7 bases of the junction left unmatched. The CDR3 is CASSRTGDNGYTF. In nucleotides, the CDR3 is TGTGCCAGTAGCAGGACAGGCGACAATGGCTACACCTTC.

This clone showed up just once. J is TRBJ2-3 and V is TRBV24-1, with D possibly TRBD2 on 5 matching bases. CDR1 is KGHDR and CDR2 is SFDVKD in the germline V gene. This CDR3 is built from 13 residues. V was shortened by 4 bases and J by 5 bases, with 9 bases between the two germline ends. The CDR3 spells CATSDPAGDTQYF. For the CDR3, the DNA is TGTGCCACCAGTGACCCCGCGGGAGATACGCAGTATTTT.

This clone was seen only once. The chain uses TRBV9 and TRBJ2-3; 11 nucleotides align to TRBD1. The germline CDR1 and CDR2 sequences are SGDLS and YYNGEE. The V gene end was trimmed by 3 bases and the J gene end by 4 bases; junction bases not matched to a gene: 7. This CDR3 has 16 amino acids. DNA of the CDR3: TGTGCCAGCAGCGAACATGGGGGACAGGGGGCAGATACGCAGTATTTT. This codes for CASSEHGGQGADTQYF.

This chain uses TRBV30 with TRBJ1-2; D remains ambiguous. Germline CDR1 is GTSNPN and CDR2 is SVGIG (reference sequence). The CDR3 consists of 13 residues. V was pared by 3 bases and J by 4 bases, with 12 bases between. The CDR3 spells CAWRLPGSYGYTF. Here the CDR3 DNA reads TGTGCCTGGAGACTTCCGGGGTCCTATGGCTACACCTTC.

The chain uses TRBV28 and TRBJ1-5, with TRBD1 identical over 7 bases. The trim removed 6 bases at V and 5 bases at J, leaving 13 bases unmatched. The CDR3 covers 16 residues. The germline CDR1 and CDR2 sequences are MDHEN and SYDVKM. The CDR3, as DNA: TGTGCCAGCAGCCGACACCCGGGACAGACTCATCAGCCCCAGCATTTT. This codes for CASSRHPGQTHQPQHF.

In DNA form, the CDR3 reads TGTGCCAGCAGCTTGCGAGACAGGGAAGCTTTCTTT. Translation: CASSLRDREAFF. This chain joins TRBV5-6 and TRBJ1-1; D possibly corresponds to TRBD1 (6 bases). The CDR3 loop spans 12 amino acids. Germline lookup yields CDR1 SGHDT and CDR2 YYEEEE. The V end lost 1 base, the J end lost 8 bases, and 9 bases lay between the germline ends.

The J gene is TRBJ2-5, the V gene TRBV7-9, with D uncertain. The CDR3 runs 14 residues. Germline lookup yields CDR1 SEHNR and CDR2 FQNEAQ (reference sequence). Deletions cut 3 bases from V and 1 base from J, with 9 bases between. In DNA, the CDR3 is TGTGCCAGCAGCTTTACCTCTAGCCAAGAGACCCAGTACTTC. This codes for CASSFTSSQETQYF.

The V call is TRBV19, the J call TRBJ2-3, with 14 nucleotides matching TRBD2. This CDR3 region has 15 residues. The V and J ends lost 4 bases and 4 bases, in that order; junction bases with no gene match: 1. CDR1 is LNHDA and CDR2 is SQIVND in the germline V gene (reference sequence). CDR3 sequence (DNA): TGTGCCAGTAGTACGGGACTAGCGGGAGCAGATACGCAGTATTTT. Encoded protein: CASSTGLAGADTQYF.

The rearrangement uses TRBV11-3 and TRBJ2-7; possible D gene TRBD1, 5 bases. This CDR3 has 15 residues. In germline, CDR1 is SGHNT, CDR2 YENEEA. V was pared by 5 bases and J by 2 bases, with 16 bases between. The CDR3 DNA sequence: TGTGCCAGCAGCCCCCGGACACTGAGACCCTACGAGCAGTACTTC. This gives the protein CASSPRTLRPYEQYF.

This clone occurred once. J is TRBJ2-5 and V is TRBV7-3; a possible D gene is TRBD1 (6 bases). Germline lookup yields CDR1 SGHTA and CDR2 FQGTGA. Trimming stripped 2 bases from V and 1 base from J, with 14 bases between. The CDR3 contains 16 residues. DNA of the CDR3: TGTGCCAGCAGCTTAGGGCACGGACAGCCCCAAGAGACCCAGTACTTC. It yields the protein CASSLGHGQPQETQYF.

This sequence joins TRBV5-4 and TRBJ2-7; a possible D gene is TRBD2 (6 bases). The CDR3 contains 13 residues. V shed 3 bases and J shed 7 bases, with 14 bases lying between them. CDR1 is SGHNT, CDR2 YYREEE, per germline (reference sequence). In nucleotides, the CDR3 is TGTGCCAGCAGCTCAAGCCCCGGGGGAGAGCAGTACTTC. It is translated as CASSSSPGGEQYF.

The V and J genes are TRBV7-2 and TRBJ1-2; D is unresolved. V was clipped by 7 bases and J by 8 bases, with 17 bases between them. This CDR3 has 13 residues. Germline CDR1 and CDR2: SGHTA and FQGNSA. The chain's CDR3 is CASTLGSSMGYTF. The CDR3 nucleotides are TGTGCCAGCACCCTAGGTTCCTCTATGGGCTACACCTTC.

The rearrangement joins TRBV2 to TRBJ2-7, with a possible D match to TRBD2 (5 bases). The CDR3 is 12 amino acids. The V gene's germline CDR1 is SNHLY and CDR2 FYNNEI. V lost 7 bases to trimming and J lost 1 base, with 8 bases between them. The CDR3 DNA reads as TGTGCCAGCATGGAGCGGTCCTACGAGCAGTACTTC. Translated: CASMERSYEQYF.

The chain uses TRBV10-3 and TRBJ1-1, with D possibly being TRBD1 (5 bases). V lost 0 bases to trimming and J lost 4 bases, with 12 bases between them. This CDR3 is built from 15 residues. The germline CDR1 and CDR2 sequences are ENHRY and SYGVKD. CDR3 amino acids: CAISESGGFSTEAFF. CDR3 bases: TGTGCCATCAGTGAGTCCGGGGGGTTCAGCACTGAAGCTTTCTTT.

This chain links TRBV19 with TRBJ1-5; 8 bases are a match to TRBD1. With V trimmed by 5 bases and J by 1 base, 4 bases remained unmatched. CDR3 length: 15 residues. CDR1 is LNHDA, CDR2 SQIVND, per germline (reference sequence). CDR3 nucleotides: TGTGCCAGTAGTTCCACAGGGGGAAGCAATCAGCCCCAGCATTTT. Protein product: CASSSTGGSNQPQHF.

V and J are TRBV5-4 and TRBJ2-3; possibly TRBD2 for D (5 bases). Germline V gene data show CDR1 as SGHNT and CDR2 as YYREEE (reference sequence). This CDR3 spans 15 amino acids. The ends were cut back, 3 bases at V and 0 bases at J, with 11 bases in the middle. CDR3 sequence reads: CASSSPRTSTDTQYF. As DNA, the CDR3 is TGTGCCAGCAGCTCCCCACGGACTAGCACAGATACGCAGTATTTT.

The chain uses TRBV3-1 (or the pseudogene TRBV3-2) and TRBJ2-3; TRBD2 aligns across 7 bases. The CDR3 covers 14 residues. Germline values: CDR1 LGHDT, CDR2 YNNKEL (reference sequence). The junction had 5 bases not matched to a gene; V was cut back by 4 bases and J by 4 bases. The CDR3 loop is CASSLGTTADTQYF. CDR3 coding DNA: TGTGCCAGCAGCCTCGGGACTACGGCAGATACGCAGTATTTT.

This sequence joins TRBV6-4 and TRBJ1-1; D perhaps matches TRBD1 (6 bases). V dropped 6 bases and J dropped 0 bases, with 11 bases sitting between them. Germline values: CDR1 MRHNA, CDR2 SNTAGT. The CDR3 sequence is 14 residues long. The CDR3 sequence: CASRADRLNTEAFF. The CDR3 bases are TGTGCCAGCAGGGCAGACAGGTTGAACACTGAAGCTTTCTTT.

The chain links TRBV28 to TRBJ2-3, with 12 positions matching TRBD2. The CDR3 length is 16 residues. Germline-derived CDR1 and CDR2 are MDHEN and SYDVKM. V was clipped by 2 bases and J by 9 bases; unmatched bases: 9. Written as DNA, the CDR3 is TGTGCCAGCAGTTTAACTAGCGGGAGGCCAGGGAACACGCAGTATTTT. It yields the protein CASSLTSGRPGNTQYF.